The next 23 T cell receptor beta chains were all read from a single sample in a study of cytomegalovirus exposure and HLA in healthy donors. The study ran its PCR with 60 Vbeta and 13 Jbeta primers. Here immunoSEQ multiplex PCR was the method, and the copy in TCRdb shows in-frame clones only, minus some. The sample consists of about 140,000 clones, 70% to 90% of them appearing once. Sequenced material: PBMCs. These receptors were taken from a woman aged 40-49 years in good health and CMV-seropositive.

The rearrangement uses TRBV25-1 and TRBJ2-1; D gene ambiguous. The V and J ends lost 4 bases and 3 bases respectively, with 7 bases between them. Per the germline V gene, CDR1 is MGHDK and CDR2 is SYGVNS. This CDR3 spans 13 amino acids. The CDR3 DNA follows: TGTGCCAGCAGTGGTAACAGCTACAATGAGCAGTTCTTC. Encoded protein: CASSGNSYNEQFF.

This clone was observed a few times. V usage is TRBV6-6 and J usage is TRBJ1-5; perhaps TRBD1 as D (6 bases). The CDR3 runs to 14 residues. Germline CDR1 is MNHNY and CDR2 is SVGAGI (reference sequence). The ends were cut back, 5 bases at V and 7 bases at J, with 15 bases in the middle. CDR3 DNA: TGTGCCAGCAGTGTACAGGGCGGGCGACAGCCCCAGCATTTT. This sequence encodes CASSVQGGRQPQHF.

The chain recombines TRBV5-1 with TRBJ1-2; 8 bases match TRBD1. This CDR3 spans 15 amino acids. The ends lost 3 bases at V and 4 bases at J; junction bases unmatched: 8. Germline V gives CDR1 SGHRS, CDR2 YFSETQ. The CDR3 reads CASSSSTGAIYGYTF. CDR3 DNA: TGCGCCAGCAGCTCCTCGACAGGGGCTATCTATGGCTACACCTTC.

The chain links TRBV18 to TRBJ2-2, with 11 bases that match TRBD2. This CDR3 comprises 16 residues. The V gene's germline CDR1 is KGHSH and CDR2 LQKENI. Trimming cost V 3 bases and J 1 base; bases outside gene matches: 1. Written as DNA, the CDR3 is TGTGCCAGCTCACCGACTAGCGGGGTGAACACCGGGGAGCTGTTTTTT. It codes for CASSPTSGVNTGELFF.

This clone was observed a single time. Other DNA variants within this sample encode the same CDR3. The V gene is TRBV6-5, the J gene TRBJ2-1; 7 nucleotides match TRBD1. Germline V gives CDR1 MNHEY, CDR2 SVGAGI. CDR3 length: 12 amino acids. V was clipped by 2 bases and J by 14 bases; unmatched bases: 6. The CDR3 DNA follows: TGTGCCAGCAGTTACACGACAGGGATGGAGTTCTTC. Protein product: CASSYTTGMEFF.

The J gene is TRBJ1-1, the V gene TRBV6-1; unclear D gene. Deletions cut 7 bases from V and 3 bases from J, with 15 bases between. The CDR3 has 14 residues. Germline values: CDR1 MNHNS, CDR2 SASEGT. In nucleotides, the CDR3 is TGTGCCAGCATTACCGAGAGTTGGTACACTGAAGCTTTCTTT. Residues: CASITESWYTEAFF.

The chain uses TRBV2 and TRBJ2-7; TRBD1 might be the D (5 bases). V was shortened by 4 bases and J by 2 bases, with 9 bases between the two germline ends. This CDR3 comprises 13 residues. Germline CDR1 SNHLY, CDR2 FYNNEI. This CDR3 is CASSGQNAYEQYF. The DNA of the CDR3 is TGTGCCAGCAGTGGACAGAACGCCTACGAGCAGTACTTC.

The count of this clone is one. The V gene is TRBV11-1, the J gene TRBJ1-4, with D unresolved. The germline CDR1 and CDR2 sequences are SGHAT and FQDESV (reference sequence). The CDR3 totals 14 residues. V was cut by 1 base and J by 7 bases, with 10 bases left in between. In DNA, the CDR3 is TGTGCCAGCAGCTTAGAAGGAGGAGTTGAAAAACTGTTTTTT. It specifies CASSLEGGVEKLFF.

CDR3 in DNA: TGTGCCAGCAGTTTCCCTCGGGGAGGGGAGGGATATACGCAGTATTTT. Protein product: CASSFPRGGEGYTQYF. The chain is built from TRBV7-9 and TRBJ2-3, with TRBD2 identical over 7 bases. Germline V gene lookup returns CDR1 SEHNR and CDR2 FQNEAQ (reference sequence). The CDR3 is 16 amino acids. After removal of 6 bases from V and 7 bases from J, the junction contained 16 bases not matched to a gene.

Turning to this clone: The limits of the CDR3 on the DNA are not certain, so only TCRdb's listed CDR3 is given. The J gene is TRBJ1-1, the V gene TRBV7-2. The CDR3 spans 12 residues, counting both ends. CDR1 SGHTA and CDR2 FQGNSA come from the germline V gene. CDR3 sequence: CASSLEVGKGIF.

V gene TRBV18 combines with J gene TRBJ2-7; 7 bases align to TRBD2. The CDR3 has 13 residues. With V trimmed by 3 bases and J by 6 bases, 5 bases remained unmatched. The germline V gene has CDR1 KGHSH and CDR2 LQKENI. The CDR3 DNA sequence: TGTGCCAGCTCACCGGGGCCTAGCGGCGAGCAGTACTTC. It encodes CASSPGPSGEQYF.

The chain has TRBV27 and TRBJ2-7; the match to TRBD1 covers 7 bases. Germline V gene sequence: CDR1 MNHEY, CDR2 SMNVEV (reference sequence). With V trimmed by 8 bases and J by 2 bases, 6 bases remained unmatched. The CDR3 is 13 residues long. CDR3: CASRQGPTYEQYF. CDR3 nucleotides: TGTGCCAGCCGACAGGGACCAACCTACGAGCAGTACTTC.

The CDR3 reads CASSPNLAGGYNEQFF. CDR3 in DNA: TGTGCCAGCAGTCCTAATCTAGCGGGCGGATACAATGAGCAGTTCTTC. The V and J genes are TRBV28 and TRBJ2-1; TRBD2 matches at 8 bases. This CDR3 is built from 16 residues. V lost 5 bases, J lost 4 bases, and 10 bases stayed unmatched. Germline CDR1 MDHEN, CDR2 SYDVKM.

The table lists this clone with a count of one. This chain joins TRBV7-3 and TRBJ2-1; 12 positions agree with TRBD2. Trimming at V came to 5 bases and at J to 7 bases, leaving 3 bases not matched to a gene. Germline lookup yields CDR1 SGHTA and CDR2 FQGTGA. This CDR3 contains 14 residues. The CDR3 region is CASSLAGGANEQFF. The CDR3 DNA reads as TGTGCCAGCAGCCTAGCGGGGGGGGCAAATGAGCAGTTCTTC.

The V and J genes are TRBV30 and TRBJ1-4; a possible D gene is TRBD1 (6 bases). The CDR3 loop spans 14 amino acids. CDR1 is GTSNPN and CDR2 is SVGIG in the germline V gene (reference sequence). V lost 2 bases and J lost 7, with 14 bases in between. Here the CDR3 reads CAWSSGGSSEKLFF. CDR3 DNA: TGTGCCTGGAGTTCGGGGGGCTCAAGTGAAAAACTGTTTTTT.

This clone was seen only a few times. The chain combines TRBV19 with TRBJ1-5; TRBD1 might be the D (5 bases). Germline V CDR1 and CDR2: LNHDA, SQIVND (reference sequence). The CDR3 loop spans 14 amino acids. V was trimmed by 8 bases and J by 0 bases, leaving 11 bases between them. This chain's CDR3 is CASADSFSNQPQHF. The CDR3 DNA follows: TGTGCCAGTGCCGACAGTTTTAGCAATCAGCCCCAGCATTTT. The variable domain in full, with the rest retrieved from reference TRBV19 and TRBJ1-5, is DGGITQSPKYLFRKEGQNVTLSCEQNLNHDAMYWYRQDPGQGLRLIYYSQIVNDFQKGDIAEGYSVSREKKESFPLTVTSAQKNPTAFYLCASADSFSNQPQHFGDGTRLSIL.

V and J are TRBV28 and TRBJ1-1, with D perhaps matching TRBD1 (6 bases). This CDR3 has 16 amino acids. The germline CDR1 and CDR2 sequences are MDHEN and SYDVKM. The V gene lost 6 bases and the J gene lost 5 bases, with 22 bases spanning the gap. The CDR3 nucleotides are TGTGCCAGCAGCCCACGCTCCTCTTCCAGGGGAACTGAAGCTTTCTTT. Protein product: CASSPRSSSRGTEAFF.

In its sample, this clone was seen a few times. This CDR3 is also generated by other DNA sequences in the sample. CDR3 protein: CASSLSATNEKLFF. As DNA, the CDR3 is TGTGCCAGCAGCCTCTCTGCAACTAATGAAAAACTGTTTTTT. This chain links TRBV7-9 with TRBJ1-4; D ambiguous. Trimming left V 5 bases short and J 0 bases short, with 7 bases between. This CDR3 contains 14 residues. Germline assignment: CDR1 SEHNR and CDR2 FQNEAQ (reference sequence).

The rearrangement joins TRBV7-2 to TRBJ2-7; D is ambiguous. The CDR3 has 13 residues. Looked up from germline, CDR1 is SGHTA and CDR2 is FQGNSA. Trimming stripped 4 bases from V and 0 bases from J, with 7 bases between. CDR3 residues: CASSSFFSYEQYF. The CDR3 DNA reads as TGTGCCAGCAGCTCCTTCTTCTCCTACGAGCAGTACTTC.

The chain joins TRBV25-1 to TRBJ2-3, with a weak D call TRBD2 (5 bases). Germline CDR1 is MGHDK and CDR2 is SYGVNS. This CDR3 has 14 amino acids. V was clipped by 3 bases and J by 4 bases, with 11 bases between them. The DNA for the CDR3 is TGTGCCAGCAGTGAGTCGGCCGGGGCAGATACGCAGTATTTT. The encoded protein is CASSESAGADTQYF.

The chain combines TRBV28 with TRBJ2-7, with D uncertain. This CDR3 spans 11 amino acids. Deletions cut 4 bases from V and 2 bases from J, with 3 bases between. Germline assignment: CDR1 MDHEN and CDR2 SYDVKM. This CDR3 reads CASSSTYEQYF. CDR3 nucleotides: TGTGCCAGCAGTTCCACCTACGAGCAGTACTTC.

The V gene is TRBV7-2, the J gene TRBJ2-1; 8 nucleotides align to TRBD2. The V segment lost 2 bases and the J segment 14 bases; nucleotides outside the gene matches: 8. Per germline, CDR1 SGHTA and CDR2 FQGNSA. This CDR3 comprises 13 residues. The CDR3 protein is CASSLRRAGEEFF. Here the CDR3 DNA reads TGTGCCAGCAGCTTAAGGAGAGCGGGAGAGGAGTTCTTC.

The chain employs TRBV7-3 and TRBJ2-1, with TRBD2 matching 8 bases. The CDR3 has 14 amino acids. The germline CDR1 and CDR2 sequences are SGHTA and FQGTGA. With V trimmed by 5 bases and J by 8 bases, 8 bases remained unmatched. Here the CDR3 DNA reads TGTGCCAGCAGCCAAGTCGGGGGGGCTGATGAGCAGTTCTTC. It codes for CASSQVGGADEQFF.